This T cell receptor (beta chain) was identified in a study of T cells in Graves' hyperthyroidism and ophthalmopathy. The germline V gene encodes CDR1 KGHDR and CDR2 SFDVKD. Trimming removed 5 bases from V and 2 bases from J, with 11 bases in between. CDR3 size: 14 residues. RNA transcripts were the template for amplifying TCR beta CDR3 regions. Primed by the HTBI set, a first-round RT-PCR was run on the TCR CDR3. TCRdb reanalysed the multiplex PCR reads using MiXCR and keeps one entry per CDR3 protein. The repertoire holds around 720,000 distinct CDR3 sequences, with 35% as singletons. There are many counts of this clonotype.

This sequence originates from a woman aged 35 to 49 with Graves' hyperthyroidism. The J gene is TRBJ1-2, the V gene TRBV24-1, with a possible D match to TRBD1 (5 bases). Sequencing used blood. The CDR3 bases are TGTGCCACCAGTGGTGGGACGGTAAACTATGGCTACACCTTC. Residues: CATSGGTVNYGYTF.